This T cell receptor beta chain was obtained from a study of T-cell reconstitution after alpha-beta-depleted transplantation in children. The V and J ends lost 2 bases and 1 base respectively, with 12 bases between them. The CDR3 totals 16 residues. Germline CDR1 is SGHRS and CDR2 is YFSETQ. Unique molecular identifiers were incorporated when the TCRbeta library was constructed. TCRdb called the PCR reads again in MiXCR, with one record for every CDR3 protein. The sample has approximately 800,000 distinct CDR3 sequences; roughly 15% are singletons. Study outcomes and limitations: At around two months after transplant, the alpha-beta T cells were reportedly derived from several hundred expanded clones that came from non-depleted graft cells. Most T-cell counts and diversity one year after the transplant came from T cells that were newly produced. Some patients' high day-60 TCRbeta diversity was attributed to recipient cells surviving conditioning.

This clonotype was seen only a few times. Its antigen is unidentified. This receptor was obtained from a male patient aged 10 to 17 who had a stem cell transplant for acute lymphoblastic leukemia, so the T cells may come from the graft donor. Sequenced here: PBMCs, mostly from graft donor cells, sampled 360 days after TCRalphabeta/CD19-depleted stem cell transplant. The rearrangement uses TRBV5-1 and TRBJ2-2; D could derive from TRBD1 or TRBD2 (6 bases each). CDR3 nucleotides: TGCGCCAGCAGCTTCGGAGGGGGGCGGAACACCGGGGAGCTGTTTTTT. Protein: CASSFGGGRNTGELFF.